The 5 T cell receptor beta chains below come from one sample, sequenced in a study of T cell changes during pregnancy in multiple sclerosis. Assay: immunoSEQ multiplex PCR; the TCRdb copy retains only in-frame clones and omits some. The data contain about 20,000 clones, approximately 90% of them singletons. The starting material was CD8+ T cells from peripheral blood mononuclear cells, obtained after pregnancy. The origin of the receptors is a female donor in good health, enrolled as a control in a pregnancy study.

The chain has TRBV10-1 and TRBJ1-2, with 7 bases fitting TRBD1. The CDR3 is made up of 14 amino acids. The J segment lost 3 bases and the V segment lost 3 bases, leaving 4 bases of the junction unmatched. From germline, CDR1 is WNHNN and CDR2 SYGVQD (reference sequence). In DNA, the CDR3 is TGCGCCAGCAGTGACACCGGGACAGACTATGGCTACACCTTC. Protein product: CASSDTGTDYGYTF.

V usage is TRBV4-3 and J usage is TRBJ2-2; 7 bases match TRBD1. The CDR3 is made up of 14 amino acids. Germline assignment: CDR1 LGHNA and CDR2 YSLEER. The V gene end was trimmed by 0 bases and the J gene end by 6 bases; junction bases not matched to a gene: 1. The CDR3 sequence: CASSQEGGAGELFF. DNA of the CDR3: TGCGCCAGCAGCCAAGAAGGGGGCGCCGGGGAGCTGTTTTTT.

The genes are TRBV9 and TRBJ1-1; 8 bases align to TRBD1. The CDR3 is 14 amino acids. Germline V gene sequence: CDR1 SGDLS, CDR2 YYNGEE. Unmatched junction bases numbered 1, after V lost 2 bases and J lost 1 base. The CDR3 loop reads CASSVDRANTEAFF. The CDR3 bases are TGTGCCAGCAGCGTGGACAGGGCGAACACTGAAGCTTTCTTT.

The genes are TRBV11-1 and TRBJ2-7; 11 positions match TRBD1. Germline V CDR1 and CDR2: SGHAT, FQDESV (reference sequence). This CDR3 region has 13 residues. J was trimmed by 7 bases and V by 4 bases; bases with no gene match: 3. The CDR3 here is CASSWGTGGEQYF. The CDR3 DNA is TGTGCCAGCAGCTGGGGGACAGGGGGTGAGCAGTACTTC.

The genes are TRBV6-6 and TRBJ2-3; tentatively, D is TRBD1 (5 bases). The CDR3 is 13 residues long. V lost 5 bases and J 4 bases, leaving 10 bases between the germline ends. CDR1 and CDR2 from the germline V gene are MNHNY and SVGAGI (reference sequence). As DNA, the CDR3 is TGTGCCAGCAGTCCCGACAGCGCAGATACGCAGTATTTT. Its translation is CASSPDSADTQYF.